This T cell receptor beta chain was observed in a study of tumor-infiltrating lymphocytes in primary liver carcinoma. cDNA specific to TCR beta was made from around 450 ng of total RNA, with a constant-region primer employed for priming. Researchers made the TCR beta libraries by running three nested multiplex PCR rounds with slightly modified ARM-PCR. TCRdb recomputed calls from the multiplex PCR reads with MiXCR, one row per CDR3 protein. This sample has approximately 110,000 distinct CDR3 sequences; around 83% occur once, and the top ten carry 15% to 25%. The study co-extracted DNA and RNA from roughly 20-30 mg of unsorted bulk tissue. Five separate regions per tumor were sampled. Concerning this clonotype: A junction end diverges from the germline sequence, so it may reflect a read error.

The sequencing input was liver tumor tissue from sampling region 3. Sample subset: tumor region T3, left-lateral pole. The receptor's source is a man in his forties with primary liver carcinoma and hepatitis B virus infection.

CDR3 loop: CASSQVWGTVDTEAFF. CDR3 DNA: TGTGCCAGCAGCCAAGTTTGGGGGACAGTCGACACTGAAGCTTTCTTT. The chain uses TRBV4-1 and TRBJ1-1, with 7 bases that match TRBD1. CDR1 and CDR2 from the germline V gene are MGHRA and YSYEKL. CDR3 length equals 16 residues.